The following is a T cell receptor beta chain sequence with its context. The CDR3 is 19 residues long. The V end lost 1 base, the J end lost 0 bases, and 16 bases lay between the germline ends. Germline V gives CDR1 SGHVS, CDR2 FQNEAQ. Per the original methods: Estimation of nucleated cell counts relied on the amplification of reference gene primers. Profiled with immunoSEQ multiplex PCR; TCRdb holds only in-frame clones, not every one. V, J and clone size are taken as reported in that table, and D and trimming were inferred from the DNA itself. The data contain 270,000 or so clones, nearly 90% of them seen just once; the ten biggest clones take up 2.1%. This sample is drawn from a study of blood T cell repertoires in COVID-19. As for the study in general: Samples came from the United States, Italy and Spain, spanning acute and convalescent COVID-19. T cells, B-cell-depleted T cells, or PBMCs supplied cDNA or gDNA.

The Seattle site enrolled patients during active infection and followed them longitudinally. The V gene is TRBV7-8, the J gene TRBJ1-6; D is undetermined. Sequencing was carried out using peripheral blood. The TCR comes from a woman aged 55-69 years with COVID-19, enrolled during active disease. As DNA, the CDR3 is TGTGCCAGCAGCTTAGTGTCGAGACGGCGGAGCTCCTATAATTCACCCCTCCACTTT. Residues: CASSLVSRRRSSYNSPLHF.